This TCR beta chain derives from a study of OX40 agonist ivuxolimab in advanced cancers. Study in general: Allowance was made for prior anti-PD-1, anti-PD-L1 or anti-CTLA-4 therapy, and around 44% had some.

Study-wide results and caveats: There were also nonresponders showing low normalized T-cell clonal expansion. At 0.1 to 3.0 mg/kg, CD4+ and CD8+ blood T cells expanded clonally by week 6. Expanded clones belonging to CD8+ T cells outnumbered, on average, those of CD4+.

The CDR3 extends over 13 amino acids. V was pared by 2 bases and J by 7 bases, with 14 bases between. The germline V gene encodes CDR1 GTSNPN and CDR2 SVGIG (reference sequence). The protocol was immunoSEQ multiplex PCR, while the TCRdb copy is restricted to in-frame clones and leaves out a portion. The table lists about 93,000 clones, roughly 94% of them singletons, with approximately 2.9% in the top ten. On this clone: Its target is not known.

V gene TRBV30 combines with J gene TRBJ1-2; TRBD1 might be the D (5 bases). The receptor's source is an adult with an advanced solid tumor such as melanoma, head and neck, liver or kidney cancer. The sample consisted of CD4+ or CD8+ T cells sorted from blood, taken in a trial of the OX40 agonist ivuxolimab. The CDR3 loop is CAWSIQGSSGYTF. Written as DNA, the CDR3 is TGTGCCTGGAGTATTCAGGGCTCAAGTGGCTACACCTTC.